The 9 T cell receptor beta chains presented below share a single source sample, sequenced in a study of blood T cell repertoires in COVID-19. Profiling relied on immunoSEQ multiplex PCR, and the TCRdb table lists in-frame clones only, not all of them. There are some 180,000 clones in the sample; around 83% occur only once, and 6.5% to 10% lies in the top ten. What was sequenced was peripheral blood. These receptors originate from a woman aged 55-69 years with acute or convalescent COVID-19.

The chain combines TRBV28 with TRBJ2-1, with 11 nucleotides matching TRBD2. In germline, CDR1 is MDHEN, CDR2 SYDVKM. V lost 2 bases to trimming and J lost 6 bases; unmatched junction nucleotides: 0. The CDR3 runs 14 residues. CDR3 in amino acids: CASSLTSGGNEQFF. CDR3 nucleotide sequence: TGTGCCAGCAGTTTAACTAGCGGGGGCAATGAGCAGTTCTTC.

Only a few counts were recorded for this clone. V and J are TRBV3-1 (or the pseudogene TRBV3-2) and TRBJ1-6; D gene uncertain. Germline V gives CDR1 LGHDT, CDR2 YNNKEL (reference sequence). The CDR3 is made up of 16 amino acids. Deletions cut 1 base from V and 7 bases from J, with 14 bases between. Here the CDR3 reads CASSQGTGLRNSPLHF. Written as DNA, the CDR3 is TGTGCCAGCAGCCAAGGTACGGGGTTAAGGAATTCACCCCTCCACTTT.

This clone was seen a handful of times. The genes are TRBV6-2 or TRBV6-3 and TRBJ2-7; tentative D call: TRBD2 (6 bases). The ends were cut back, 5 bases at V and 0 bases at J, with 11 bases in the middle. Germline CDR1 reads MNHEY; CDR2 reads SVGEGT. The CDR3 is made up of 14 amino acids. The DNA for the CDR3 is TGTGCCAGCAGTGCGAGCGGGCTCTCCTACGAGCAGTACTTC. It is translated as CASSASGLSYEQYF.

V and J are TRBV10-1 and TRBJ2-3, with unresolved D. The ends were cut back, 1 base at V and 2 bases at J, with 7 bases in the middle. There are 14 residues in the CDR3. The germline V gene has CDR1 WNHNN and CDR2 SYGVQD (reference sequence). CDR3 amino acids: CASSELQLTDTQYF. Here the CDR3 DNA reads TGCGCCAGCAGTGAGTTACAGCTCACAGATACGCAGTATTTT.

The chain has TRBV2 and TRBJ1-1; D is ambiguous. Germline CDR1 SNHLY, CDR2 FYNNEI. Trimming stripped 6 bases from V and 1 base from J, with 15 bases between. The CDR3 covers 15 residues. CDR3: CASRDFRSGNTEAFF. The CDR3 DNA follows: TGTGCCAGCAGAGATTTTAGGAGCGGGAACACTGAAGCTTTCTTT.

This clone was picked up a small number of times. The chain combines TRBV19 with TRBJ2-1, with D possibly being TRBD1 (6 bases). Germline CDR1 is LNHDA and CDR2 is SQIVND (reference sequence). The ends were cut back, 4 bases at V and 7 bases at J, with 17 bases in the middle. The CDR3 runs 15 residues. CDR3 nucleotides: TGTGCCAGTAGTACACCTGGGGGCGCCCCAAATGAGCAGTTCTTC. Encoded protein: CASSTPGGAPNEQFF.

V usage is TRBV11-2 and J usage is TRBJ2-7; 11 nucleotides agree with TRBD2. This CDR3 contains 19 residues. Germline V gene lookup returns CDR1 SGHAT and CDR2 FQNNGV. V gave up 3 bases and J gave up 2 bases; unmatched junction bases: 15. CDR3 bases: TGTGCCAGCAGCTTGAATAGAGGACTAGCGGGCCCAAAACCCTACGAGCAGTACGTC. This encodes CASSLNRGLAGPKPYEQYV.

This clone has only a few counts. This chain connects TRBV7-2 to TRBJ1-3; TRBD1 might be the D (5 bases). V gave up 1 base and J gave up 4 bases, with 14 bases separating them. CDR3 length: 16 residues. Germline CDR1 reads SGHTA; CDR2 reads FQGNSA. The DNA of the CDR3 is TGTGCCAGCAGCTTAGAGGCCAGGGAATCAGGAAACACCATATATTTT. Translating gives CASSLEARESGNTIYF.

The chain uses TRBV28 and TRBJ1-1; a weak D match, TRBD1 (6 bases). The V gene lost 6 bases and the J gene lost 0 bases, with 11 bases spanning the gap. CDR3 size: 14 residues. CDR1 and CDR2 from the germline V gene are MDHEN and SYDVKM. In DNA form, the CDR3 reads TGTGCCAGCAGCCGGACAGCCATGAACACTGAAGCTTTCTTT. Translating gives CASSRTAMNTEAFF.